The rows below give T cell receptor beta chains drawn from one sample of a study of long-term antiretroviral therapy in people with HIV. The data were produced by immunoSEQ multiplex PCR, yet TCRdb's version contains in-frame clones alone and is incomplete. The data contain about 23,000 clones, about four fifths of them seen just once; the ten biggest clones take up about a quarter. Sequencing used unsorted PBMCs, obtained 0.4 years after starting antiretroviral therapy. The receptors were gathered from a man in his forties or fifties with HIV. The CDR3 runs from the conserved cysteine through the conserved F or W. A D gene is named only where the DNA matches it firmly. Some rows mark clone size as missing; the rest say once, few, many or name a class of expanded clone.

TGTGCCAGCAGCTCTGGACAGGGGGATGGTGGTTCACCCCTCCACTTT	CASSSGQGDGGSPLHF	.	TRBD1	TRBJ1-6	TRBV7-6
TGTGCCAGCAGCGCAGGGGGCGCAACTGGCTACACCTTC	CASSAGGATGYTF	.	TRBD1	TRBJ1-2	TRBV11-2
TGTGCCAGCAGCGTAGAACGAGGGAATGAGCAGTTCTTC	CASSVERGNEQFF	.	.	TRBJ2-1	TRBV9
TGTGCCAGCAGCTTAGCGCGAAACAGGGGCGACCTTGAAGCTTTCTTT	CASSLARNRGDLEAFF	.	TRBD1	TRBJ1-1	TRBV7-2
TGTGCCAGCAGCGTGGGGACTAGCGGGGTGGGGAGGAACAATGAGCAGTTCTTC	CASSVGTSGVGRNNEQFF	.	TRBD2	TRBJ2-1	TRBV9
TGTGCCAGCTCACCACCCGGGGGGAACTACGAGCAGTACTTC	CASSPPGGNYEQYF	few	TRBD2	TRBJ2-7	TRBV18
TGTGCCAGCAGCTTCCTGACAGGGAACTATGGCTACACCTTC	CASSFLTGNYGYTF	.	TRBD1	TRBJ1-2	TRBV5-6
TGTGCCAGTAGTATAGGTGGATCACCCCTCCACTTT	CASSIGGSPLHF	few	.	TRBJ1-6	TRBV19
TGCGCCAGCAGCTTACAGGGCGGGCCAAATCAGCCCCAGCATTTT	CASSLQGGPNQPQHF	.	.	TRBJ1-5	TRBV5-1
TGCGCCAGCAGTGAGTCGACAGGCCCCCACGAGCAGTACTTC	CASSESTGPHEQYF	once	.	TRBJ2-7	TRBV10-1
TGCAGCGTTGAGGGCAGTATCTCCTCCTACAATGAGCAGTTCTTC	CSVEGSISSYNEQFF	.	.	TRBJ2-1	TRBV29-1
TGTGCCAGCTCACCACCAAACGGGGGCACTGAAGCTTTCTTT	CASSPPNGGTEAFF	once	.	TRBJ1-1	TRBV18
TGTGCCAGCAGTTACCCCGGGACAACTAAGAAAGATGAGCAGTTCTTC	CASSYPGTTKKDEQFF	.	.	TRBJ2-1	TRBV6-6
TGTGCCAGCAGCTTTGGGGTAGATACGCAGTATTTT	CASSFGVDTQYF	.	.	TRBJ2-3	TRBV7-2
TGTGCCAGCCCCATCCGCTTCAACCACTCGGGCACTGAAGCTTTCTTT	CASPIRFNHSGTEAFF	.	.	TRBJ1-1	TRBV27
TGTGCCAGCAGCACCTCTGGGGCCAACGTCCTGACTTTC	CASSTSGANVLTF	.	.	TRBJ2-6	TRBV7-9
TGTGCCAGTAGTATGGGGGGGTACACTGAAGCTTTCTTT	CASSMGGYTEAFF	.	.	TRBJ1-1	TRBV19
TGTGCCAGCAGCCTGGACAGGGCCAAAAACATTCAGTACTTC	CASSLDRAKNIQYF	.	TRBD1	TRBJ2-4	TRBV27
TGTGCCAGCAGCTTGGGGGTGGGGTCACCCCTCCACTTT	CASSLGVGSPLHF	.	.	TRBJ1-6	TRBV7-8
TGTGCCACCAGCACGGACAGGACCTACGAGCAGTACTTC	CATSTDRTYEQYF	.	TRBD1	TRBJ2-7	TRBV15
TGTGCCAGCAGCTTAACCCCTACCGACAGGGGCGCTGAAGCTTTCTTT	CASSLTPTDRGAEAFF	.	TRBD1	TRBJ1-1	TRBV7-3
TGCGCCAGCAGCTTGACCGTGAGTTTAGTTGACGAGCAGTACTTC	CASSLTVSLVDEQYF	.	.	TRBJ2-7	TRBV5-1
TGTGCCAGCAGCTTTCTTGGCTATGGCTACACCTTC	CASSFLGYGYTF	.	.	TRBJ1-2	TRBV7-2
TGCGCCAGCAGCGGGACAGGGCGGGGCACTGAAGCTTTCTTT	CASSGTGRGTEAFF	.	TRBD1	TRBJ1-1	TRBV5-1
TGTGCCAGCAGCAGGGGCCCAGCAGCTCCATCGGATCATCCTTACGAGCAGTACTTC	CASSRGPAAPSDHPYEQYF	.	.	TRBJ2-7	TRBV21-1
TGTGCCAGCAGCCAGGGGACTAGCGGGGAGTATTTT	CASSQGTSGEYF	.	TRBD2	TRBJ2-3	TRBV4-2
TGCAGCGTTGGCAGACGAAACCAGAACACTGAAGCTTTCTTT	CSVGRRNQNTEAFF	.	.	TRBJ1-1	TRBV29-1
TGTGCCAGCAGTTTCTCGACGGGAGGGACAGGGACCTACGAGCAGTACTTC	CASSFSTGGTGTYEQYF	few	.	TRBJ2-7	TRBV28
TGTGCCAGCAGCGTAGGGGGGGGCGGGTACGAGCAGTACTTC	CASSVGGGGYEQYF	.	.	TRBJ2-7	TRBV9
TGTGCCATCAGTGAGACAGGTACGACCACTGAAGCTTTCTTT	CAISETGTTTEAFF	.	.	TRBJ1-1	TRBV10-3
TGTGCCAGCAGCTTAGGGGTGGGGACAGCTAATGAAAAACTGTTTTTT	CASSLGVGTANEKLFF	.	TRBD1	TRBJ1-4	TRBV7-2
TGTGCCAGCAGTCCGGGACGGTTCAATCAGCCCCAGCATTTT	CASSPGRFNQPQHF	.	.	TRBJ1-5	TRBV6-6
TGTGCCAGCAGCCAAGGACTAGCGGGCTACGAGCAGTACTTC	CASSQGLAGYEQYF	.	TRBD2	TRBJ2-7	TRBV14
TGTGCCAGCCAAGCGACGAAGAACACTGAAGCTTTCTTT	CASQATKNTEAFF	.	.	TRBJ1-1	TRBV6-1
TGTGCCAGCAGTGAACGGGGGCACGCTGAAGCTTTCTTT	CASSERGHAEAFF	.	.	TRBJ1-1	TRBV6-1
TGTGCCAGCAGCGGCGGGACAGGAGGGACTGAAGCTTTCTTT	CASSGGTGGTEAFF	.	TRBD1	TRBJ1-1	TRBV7-9
TGTGCCAGCAGCGTTGGGACAGGGGCTGGGGCCAACGTCCTGACTTTC	CASSVGTGAGANVLTF	few	TRBD1	TRBJ2-6	TRBV9
TGTGCCAACGGACAGGGGGATTGTAATGAAAAACTGTTTTTT	CANGQGDCNEKLFF	.	.	TRBJ1-4	TRBV21-1
TGCAGTGCTAGAAACGGACCCCCGCAGTACTTC	CSARNGPPQYF	.	.	TRBJ2-5	TRBV20-1
TGTGCCAGCAGCTCCGGACAGTTAAACTATGGCTACACCTTC	CASSSGQLNYGYTF	few	.	TRBJ1-2	TRBV5-4
TGTGCCAGTAGTATTTCCGGGATAGGCTATGGCTACACCTTC	CASSISGIGYGYTF	few	.	TRBJ1-2	TRBV19
TGTGCCAGCAGCTTATCCGGGGGCCCCTACAATGAGCAGTTCTTC	CASSLSGGPYNEQFF	.	.	TRBJ2-1	TRBV7-3
TGCGCCAGCAGTGAGGGCTTTAGCACAGATACGCAGTATTTT	CASSEGFSTDTQYF	.	.	TRBJ2-3	TRBV4-1
TGTGCTAGCAGCTCAGGGGAGACCCAGTACTTC	CASSSGETQYF	.	.	TRBJ2-5	TRBV7-7
TGTGCCAGTAGTGACGGACTAGCGGGGGGGAATGAGCAGTTCTTC	CASSDGLAGGNEQFF	.	TRBD2	TRBJ2-1	TRBV19
TGTGCCTGCGAACTGACAGGGCTGAGGGGACCCCTCCACTTT	CACELTGLRGPLHF	.	TRBD1	TRBJ1-6	TRBV30
TGTGCCAGCAGCCTTAATGGGAAGACCCAGTACTTC	CASSLNGKTQYF	.	.	TRBJ2-5	TRBV7-2
TGTGCCAGTTCTGGAGTTGCGGGGGGAGGCTACACCTTC	CASSGVAGGGYTF	.	.	TRBJ1-2	TRBV19
TGTGCCAGCAGTGTAACAAGGTGGAACACTGAAGCTTTCTTT	CASSVTRWNTEAFF	.	.	TRBJ1-1	TRBV2
TGTGCCAGCAGCTTGAAACAGGGTGACGAGACCCAGTACTTC	CASSLKQGDETQYF	once	.	TRBJ2-5	TRBV5-4
TGTGCCAGCAGTGATTCGGGGAGCACCGGGGAGCTGTTTTTT	CASSDSGSTGELFF	.	.	TRBJ2-2	TRBV6-1
TGTGCCAGCAGTGAAGCGAGGACAGGGAGAGCCGGGGAGCTGTTTTTT	CASSEARTGRAGELFF	few	TRBD1	TRBJ2-2	TRBV2
TGTGCCAGCAGCCCGGGACAGGATGAAGCTTTCTTT	CASSPGQDEAFF	.	TRBD1	TRBJ1-1	TRBV7-9
TGTGCCAGCAGCGTAGGGGGGGCATTCAACGAGCAGTACTTC	CASSVGGAFNEQYF	.	.	TRBJ2-7	TRBV9
TGTGCTAGTGGTTTGGTACTCGGGCAGCTGAACACTGAAGCTTTCTTT	CASGLVLGQLNTEAFF	.	.	TRBJ1-1	TRBV12-5
TGTGCCAGCAGTTTAGGTCTAAGGGAGAACACTGAAGCTTTCTTT	CASSLGLRENTEAFF	.	.	TRBJ1-1	TRBV28